This is a list of T cell receptor beta chains from one sample in a study of cytomegalovirus exposure and HLA in healthy donors. Profiled with immunoSEQ multiplex PCR; TCRdb holds only in-frame clones, not every one. The table has about 150,000 clones, approximately 74% seen once; the top ten hold around 4.5%. The specimen was PBMCs. The receptors originated from a man between 18 and 35 years old in good health and CMV-seropositive. The conserved cysteine and the conserved F or W are not part of the CDR3 here. Some rows have no size entry. The others give once, few or many, or a class for an expanded clone.

v_gene,abundance,CDR3aa
TRBV10-3,NA,ATRKNGQGSYEQY
TRBV7-9,NA,ASSLRSREGGEQF
TRBV7-9,few,ASSQDTSGLSNSYEQY
TRBV15,few,ATSIGGAQGNQPQH
TRBV5-1,NA,ASSEDRLIAF
TRBV6-6,NA,ASSFLGLITDTQY
TRBV6-1,NA,ASIGGGGYT
TRBV7-9,NA,ASSLGQGHTDTQY
TRBV5-4,NA,ASSLYQGRVNSPLH
TRBV5-6,NA,ASSPMGLAGSQETQY
TRBV20-1,NA,SGGNTGELF
TRBV14,NA,ASSQLLQGGRETQY
TRBV5-1,NA,ASSPQRSGANVLT
TRBV7-6,few,ASSLHPSWAGNTEAF
TRBV28,NA,ATTSGGSYNEQF